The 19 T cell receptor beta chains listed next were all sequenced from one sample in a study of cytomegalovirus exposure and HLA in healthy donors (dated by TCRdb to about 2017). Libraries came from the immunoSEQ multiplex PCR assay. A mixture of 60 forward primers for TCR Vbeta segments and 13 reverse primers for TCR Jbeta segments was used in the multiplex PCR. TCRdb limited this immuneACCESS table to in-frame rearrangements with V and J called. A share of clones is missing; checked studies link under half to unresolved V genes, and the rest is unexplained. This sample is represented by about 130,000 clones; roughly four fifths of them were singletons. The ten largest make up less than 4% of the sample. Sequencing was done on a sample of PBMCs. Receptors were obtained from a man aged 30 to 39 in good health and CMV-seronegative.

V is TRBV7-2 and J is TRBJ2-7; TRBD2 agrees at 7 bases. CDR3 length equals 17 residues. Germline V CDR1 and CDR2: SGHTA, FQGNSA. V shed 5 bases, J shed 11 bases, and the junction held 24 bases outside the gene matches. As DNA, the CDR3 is TGTGCCAGCAGCCCCCTCGGTCTCACAGCGGGAACCTTTTGGGAGTACTTC. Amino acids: CASSPLGLTAGTFWEYF. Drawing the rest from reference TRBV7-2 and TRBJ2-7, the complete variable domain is GAGVSQSPSNKVTEKGKDVELRCDPISGHTALYWYRQSLGQGLEFLIYFQGNSAPDKSGLPSDRFSAERTGGSVSTLTIQRTQQEDSAVYLCASSPLGLTAGTFWEYFGPGTRLTVT.

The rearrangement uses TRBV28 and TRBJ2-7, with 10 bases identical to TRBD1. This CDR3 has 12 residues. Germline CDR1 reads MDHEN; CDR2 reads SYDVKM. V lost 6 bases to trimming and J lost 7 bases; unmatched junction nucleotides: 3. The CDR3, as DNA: TGTGCCAGCAGCTGGACAGGGGGTGAGCAGTACTTC. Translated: CASSWTGGEQYF.

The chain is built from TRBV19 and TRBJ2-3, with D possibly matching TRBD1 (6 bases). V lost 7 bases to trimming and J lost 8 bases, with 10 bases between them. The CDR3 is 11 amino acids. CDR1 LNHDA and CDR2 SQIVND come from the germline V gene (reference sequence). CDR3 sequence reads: CASTGAATQYF. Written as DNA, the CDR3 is TGTGCCAGTACAGGGGCCGCTACGCAGTATTTT.

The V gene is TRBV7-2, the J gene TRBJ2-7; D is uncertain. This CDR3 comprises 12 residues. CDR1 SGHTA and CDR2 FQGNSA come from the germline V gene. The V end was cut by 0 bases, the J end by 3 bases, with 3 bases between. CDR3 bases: TGTGCCAGCAGCTTAGCCAACTACGAGCAGTACTTC. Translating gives CASSLANYEQYF. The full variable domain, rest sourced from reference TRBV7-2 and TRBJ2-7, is GAGVSQSPSNKVTEKGKDVELRCDPISGHTALYWYRQSLGQGLEFLIYFQGNSAPDKSGLPSDRFSAERTGGSVSTLTIQRTQQEDSAVYLCASSLANYEQYFGPGTRLTVT.

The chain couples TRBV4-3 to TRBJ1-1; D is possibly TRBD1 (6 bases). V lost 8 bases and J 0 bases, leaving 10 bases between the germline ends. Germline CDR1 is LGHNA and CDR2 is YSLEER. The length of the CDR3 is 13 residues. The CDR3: CASAGDMNTEAFF. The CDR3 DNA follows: TGCGCCAGCGCAGGGGACATGAACACTGAAGCTTTCTTT.

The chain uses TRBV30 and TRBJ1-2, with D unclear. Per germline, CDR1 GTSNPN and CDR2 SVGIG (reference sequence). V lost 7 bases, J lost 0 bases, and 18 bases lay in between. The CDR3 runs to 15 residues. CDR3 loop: CASTPAGSANYGYTF. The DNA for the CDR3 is TGTGCCTCCACCCCTGCGGGCTCAGCTAACTATGGCTACACCTTC.

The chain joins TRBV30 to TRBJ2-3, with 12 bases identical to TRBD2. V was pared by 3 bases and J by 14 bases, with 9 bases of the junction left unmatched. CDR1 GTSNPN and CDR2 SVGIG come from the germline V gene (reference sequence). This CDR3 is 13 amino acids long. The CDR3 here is CAWSGSTSGSPYF. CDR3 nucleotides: TGTGCCTGGAGCGGGTCGACTAGCGGGAGCCCGTATTTT.

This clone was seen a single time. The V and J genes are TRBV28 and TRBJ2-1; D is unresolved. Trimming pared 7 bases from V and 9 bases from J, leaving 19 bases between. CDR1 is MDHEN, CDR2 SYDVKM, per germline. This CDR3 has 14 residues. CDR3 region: CASNSGGSPGEQFF. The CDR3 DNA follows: TGTGCCAGCAACTCCGGCGGATCTCCGGGTGAGCAGTTCTTC.

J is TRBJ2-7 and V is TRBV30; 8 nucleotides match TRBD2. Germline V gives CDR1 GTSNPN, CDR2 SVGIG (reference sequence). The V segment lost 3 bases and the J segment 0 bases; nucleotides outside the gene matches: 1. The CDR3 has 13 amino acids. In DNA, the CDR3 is TGTGCCTGGAGCGGGGGGGGCTCCTACGAGCAGTACTTC. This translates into CAWSGGGSYEQYF.

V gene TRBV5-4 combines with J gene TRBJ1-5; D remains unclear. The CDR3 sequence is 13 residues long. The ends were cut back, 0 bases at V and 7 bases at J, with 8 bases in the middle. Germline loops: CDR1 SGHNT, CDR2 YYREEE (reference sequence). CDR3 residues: CASSLVPGQPQHF. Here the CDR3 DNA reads TGTGCCAGCAGCTTGGTACCGGGGCAGCCCCAGCATTTT.

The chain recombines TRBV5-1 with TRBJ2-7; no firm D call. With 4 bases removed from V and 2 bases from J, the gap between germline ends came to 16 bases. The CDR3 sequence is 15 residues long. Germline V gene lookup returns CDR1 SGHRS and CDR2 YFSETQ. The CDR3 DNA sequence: TGCGCCAGCAGCCGTGGGCCCATCAGCACCTACGAGCAGTACTTC. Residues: CASSRGPISTYEQYF.

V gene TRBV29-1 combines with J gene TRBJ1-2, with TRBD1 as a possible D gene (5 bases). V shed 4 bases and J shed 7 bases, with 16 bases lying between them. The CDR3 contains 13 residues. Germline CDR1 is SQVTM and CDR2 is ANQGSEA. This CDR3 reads CSVAAGRDFGYTF. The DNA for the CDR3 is TGCAGCGTTGCCGCGGGGCGGGATTTTGGCTACACCTTC.

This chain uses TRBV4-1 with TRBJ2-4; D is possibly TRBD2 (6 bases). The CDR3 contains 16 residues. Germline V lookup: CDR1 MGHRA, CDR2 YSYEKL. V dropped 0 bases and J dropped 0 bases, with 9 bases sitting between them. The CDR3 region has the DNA TGCGCCAGCAGCCAAGATGGGGGGAAAGCCAAAAACATTCAGTACTTC. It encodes CASSQDGGKAKNIQYF.

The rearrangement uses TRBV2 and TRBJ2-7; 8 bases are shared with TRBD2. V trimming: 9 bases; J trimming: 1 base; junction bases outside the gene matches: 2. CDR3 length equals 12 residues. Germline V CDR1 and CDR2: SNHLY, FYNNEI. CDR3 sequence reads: CARSGRSYEQYF. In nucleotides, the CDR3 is TGTGCCAGAAGCGGGAGATCCTACGAGCAGTACTTC.

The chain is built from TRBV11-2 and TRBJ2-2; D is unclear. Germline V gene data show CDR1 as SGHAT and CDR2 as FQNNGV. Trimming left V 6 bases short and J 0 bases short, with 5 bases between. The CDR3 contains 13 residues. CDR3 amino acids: CASSFTNTGELFF. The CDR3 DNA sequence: TGTGCCAGCAGTTTTACGAACACCGGGGAGCTGTTTTTT. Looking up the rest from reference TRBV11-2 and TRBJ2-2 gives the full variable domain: EAGVAQSPRYKIIEKRQSVAFWCNPISGHATLYWYQQILGQGPKLLIQFQNNGVVDDSQLPKDRFSAERLKGVDSTLKIQPAKLEDSAVYLCASSFTNTGELFFGEGSRLTVL.

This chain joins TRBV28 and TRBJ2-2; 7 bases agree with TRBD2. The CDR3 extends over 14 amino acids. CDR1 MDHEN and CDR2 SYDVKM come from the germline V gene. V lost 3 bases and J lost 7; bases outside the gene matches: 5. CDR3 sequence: CASSFRLASGELFF. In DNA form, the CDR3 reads TGTGCCAGCAGTTTCCGACTAGCTAGCGGGGAGCTGTTTTTT.

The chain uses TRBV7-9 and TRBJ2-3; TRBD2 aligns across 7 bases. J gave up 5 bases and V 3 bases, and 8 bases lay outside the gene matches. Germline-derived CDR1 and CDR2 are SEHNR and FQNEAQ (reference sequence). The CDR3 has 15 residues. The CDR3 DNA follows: TGTGCCAGCAGCTTTGGGACTATTTATCAAGATACGCAGTATTTT. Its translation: CASSFGTIYQDTQYF.

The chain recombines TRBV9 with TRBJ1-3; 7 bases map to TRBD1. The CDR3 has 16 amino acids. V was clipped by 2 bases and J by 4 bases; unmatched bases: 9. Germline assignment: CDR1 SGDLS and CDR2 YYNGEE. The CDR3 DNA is TGTGCCAGCAGCGTCCAGGGGGTTTTCGCCGGAAACACCATATATTTT. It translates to CASSVQGVFAGNTIYF.

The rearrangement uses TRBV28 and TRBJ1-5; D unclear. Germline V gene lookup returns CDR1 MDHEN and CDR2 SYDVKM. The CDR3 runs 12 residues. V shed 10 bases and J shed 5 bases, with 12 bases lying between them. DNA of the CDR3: TGTGCCATTAACAGTGGCCATCAGCCCCAGCATTTT. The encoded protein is CAINSGHQPQHF.